The 21 T cell receptor beta chains below come from one sample, sequenced in a study of shared clonotypes between healthy human individuals. The table came from immunoSEQ multiplex PCR; TCRdb's copy has only in-frame clones and leaves some out. The sample carries 2 million to 2.5 million clones, about 93% recorded once. Naive CD8 cells comprised CD45RO-negative, CCR7-positively selected cells, excluding terminally differentiated effector memory CD45RA+ cells. The specimen sequenced was naive CD8+ T cells from PBMCs. All receptors come from a man between 18 and 35 years old in good health. Some clones in this sample may be carry-over from other donors' samples.

The V and J genes are TRBV16 and TRBJ2-7, with 12 bases fitting TRBD2. With 2 bases clipped from V and 0 bases from J, the junction kept 20 bases outside the gene matches. This CDR3 region has 22 residues. Germline-derived CDR1 and CDR2 are KGHSY and FQNENV. CDR3 amino acids: CASSQGRGGGGTSGRLSYEQYF. In nucleotides, the CDR3 is TGTGCCAGCAGCCAAGGCAGGGGCGGCGGCGGGACTAGCGGGCGTCTCTCCTACGAGCAGTACTTC.

The chain combines TRBV5-1 with TRBJ2-1, with 8 bases that match TRBD2. Germline V gene data show CDR1 as SGHRS and CDR2 as YFSETQ. Unmatched junction bases numbered 9, after V lost 0 bases and J lost 4 bases. This CDR3 is 17 amino acids long. CDR3 sequence: CASSLASSGRVYNEQFF. The CDR3 DNA follows: TGCGCCAGCAGCTTGGCGTCGAGCGGGAGAGTATACAATGAGCAGTTCTTC.

V and J are TRBV28 and TRBJ2-2; perhaps TRBD2 as D (5 bases). CDR1 and CDR2 (germline): MDHEN, SYDVKM. V lost 6 bases and J lost 4, with 15 bases in between. The CDR3 loop spans 15 amino acids. In nucleotides, the CDR3 is TGTGCCAGCAGATCCGCCCCGGGAACCACCGGGGAGCTGTTTTTT. Amino acids: CASRSAPGTTGELFF.

The J gene is TRBJ2-2, the V gene TRBV6-1; 10 nucleotides line up with TRBD1. Losses at the gene ends were 11 bases for V and 3 bases for J; bases not matched to a gene: 3. CDR3 length: 13 residues. The germline gives CDR1 MNHNS, CDR2 SASEGT. CDR3 bases: TGTGCCGGTGGGACAGGGGACACCGGGGAGCTGTTTTTT. Residues: CAGGTGDTGELFF.

This sequence joins TRBV9 and TRBJ2-1; D not resolved. The CDR3 contains 13 residues. Trimming shortened V by 7 bases and J by 0 bases, and 8 bases separated the two germline ends. Germline CDR1 reads SGDLS; CDR2 reads YYNGEE. The DNA for the CDR3 is TGTGCCAGCGGGATGAGCTCCTACAATGAGCAGTTCTTC. This gives the protein CASGMSSYNEQFF.

The chain has TRBV7-9 and TRBJ1-1; D gene ambiguous. Between the trimmed V and J ends, which lost 5 bases and 3 bases, there was a span of 13 bases. Germline V CDR1 and CDR2: SEHNR, FQNEAQ (reference sequence). The CDR3 covers 14 residues. CDR3 in amino acids: CASSPGKIYTEAFF. The DNA for the CDR3 is TGTGCCAGCAGCCCGGGGAAAATATACACTGAAGCTTTCTTT.

The chain couples TRBV11-2 to TRBJ2-7, with D uncertain. V shed 2 bases and J shed 5 bases, with 16 bases lying between them. Germline V gives CDR1 SGHAT, CDR2 FQNNGV. The CDR3 is 15 amino acids. As DNA, the CDR3 is TGTGCCAGCAGCTTAATTATGGGGTGGAGTCACGAGCAGTACTTC. Translating it yields CASSLIMGWSHEQYF. Full variable domain (remainder filled in from reference TRBV11-2 and TRBJ2-7): EAGVAQSPRYKIIEKRQSVAFWCNPISGHATLYWYQQILGQGPKLLIQFQNNGVVDDSQLPKDRFSAERLKGVDSTLKIQPAKLEDSAVYLCASSLIMGWSHEQYFGPGTRLTVT.

The chain carries TRBV27 and TRBJ2-5; 10 positions agree with TRBD1. The V gene's germline CDR1 is MNHEY and CDR2 SMNVEV (reference sequence). After removal of 8 bases from V and 1 base from J, the junction contained 7 bases not matched to a gene. The CDR3 spans 15 residues. The CDR3 DNA is TGTGCCAGCTGTCGGGACAGGGGCCGCCAAGAGACCCAGTACTTC. Encoded protein: CASCRDRGRQETQYF.

V and J are TRBV19 and TRBJ1-1, with TRBD1 as a possible D gene (5 bases). The CDR3 has 19 residues. The ends were cut back, 3 bases at V and 12 bases at J, with 35 bases in the middle. CDR1 is LNHDA, CDR2 SQIVND, per germline (reference sequence). The CDR3 reads CASSITDRRELNQGRDSFF. The CDR3 nucleotides read TGTGCCAGTAGTATCACCGACCGACGCGAATTAAACCAGGGCAGGGACTCTTTCTTT.

The V call is TRBV2, the J call TRBJ2-6; 8 bases line up with TRBD1. Germline CDR1 is SNHLY and CDR2 is FYNNEI. The V segment lost 8 bases and the J segment 2 bases; nucleotides outside the gene matches: 17. This CDR3 region has 19 residues. The CDR3 loop is CASATADRARDPGANVLTF. The CDR3 nucleotides are TGTGCCAGCGCGACCGCGGACAGGGCGCGGGACCCTGGGGCCAACGTCCTGACTTTC.

V is TRBV27 and J is TRBJ2-3, with D unresolved. The V gene lost 2 bases and the J gene lost 2 bases, with 11 bases spanning the gap. The germline gives CDR1 MNHEY, CDR2 SMNVEV (reference sequence). The CDR3 sequence is 15 residues long. CDR3 in amino acids: CASSLGRFSTDTQYF. The CDR3 nucleotides are TGTGCCAGCAGTTTAGGCAGGTTCTCCACAGATACGCAGTATTTT.

The chain couples TRBV7-2 to TRBJ2-7; TRBD2 matches 10 bases. The trim removed 2 bases at V and 0 bases at J, leaving 10 bases unmatched. This CDR3 has 18 amino acids. Looked up from germline, CDR1 is SGHTA and CDR2 is FQGNSA. CDR3 amino acids: CASSLIVPSGSVSYEQYF. CDR3 DNA: TGTGCCAGCAGCTTAATAGTCCCTAGCGGGAGCGTCTCCTACGAGCAGTACTTC. The complete variable domain, with remaining parts taken from reference TRBV7-2 and TRBJ2-7, reads GAGVSQSPSNKVTEKGKDVELRCDPISGHTALYWYRQSLGQGLEFLIYFQGNSAPDKSGLPSDRFSAERTGGSVSTLTIQRTQQEDSAVYLCASSLIVPSGSVSYEQYFGPGTRLTVT.

The chain links TRBV7-3 to TRBJ2-6, with a tentative D call TRBD2 (6 bases). The V gene lost 3 bases and the J gene lost 0 bases, with 12 bases spanning the gap. In germline, CDR1 is SGHTA, CDR2 FQGTGA. The CDR3 has 17 amino acids. CDR3 region: CASSFGGAISGANVLTF. DNA of the CDR3: TGTGCCAGCAGCTTCGGAGGGGCCATCTCTGGGGCCAACGTCCTGACTTTC.

The chain carries TRBV5-1 and TRBJ2-7, with D possibly being TRBD2 (5 bases). The germline CDR1 and CDR2 sequences are SGHRS and YFSETQ. Trimming pared 4 bases from V and 3 bases from J, leaving 17 bases between. CDR3 length: 15 residues. The CDR3 reads CASSAGGGRSYEQYF. In nucleotides, the CDR3 is TGCGCCAGCAGCGCTGGTGGAGGCAGGAGCTACGAGCAGTACTTC.

This sequence joins TRBV29-1 and TRBJ2-7; D call uncertain. V lost 4 bases to trimming and J lost 4 bases, with 8 bases between them. Germline loops: CDR1 SQVTM, CDR2 ANQGSEA. This CDR3 has 11 amino acids. The CDR3 DNA reads TGCAGCGTTGTCACTTGGTACGAGCAGTACTTC. It codes for CSVVTWYEQYF.

This rearrangement joins TRBV30 to TRBJ2-1; D ambiguous. V was clipped by 7 bases and J by 7 bases, with 5 bases between them. This CDR3 has 9 residues. Germline V gene lookup returns CDR1 GTSNPN and CDR2 SVGIG (reference sequence). The CDR3 region is CALGNEQFF. The CDR3 region has the DNA TGTGCCTTAGGGAATGAGCAGTTCTTC. Full variable domain (remainder filled in from reference TRBV30 and TRBJ2-1): SQTIHQWPATLVQPVGSPLSLECTVEGTSNPNLYWYRQAAGRGLQLLFYSVGIGQISSEVPQNLSASRPQDRQFILSSKKLLLSDSGFYLCALGNEQFFGPGTRLTVL.

V and J are TRBV10-3 and TRBJ2-7; 8 nucleotides agree with TRBD1. This CDR3 comprises 15 residues. Germline-derived CDR1 and CDR2 are ENHRY and SYGVKD. V shed 7 bases and J 3 bases; nucleotides not matched to a gene: 11. The CDR3 reads CAITVDRGPNYEQYF. The CDR3 DNA is TGTGCCATCACAGTCGACAGGGGCCCGAACTACGAGCAGTACTTC.

The genes are TRBV27 and TRBJ2-2; 8 nucleotides line up with TRBD2. V lost 6 bases, J lost 0 bases, and 3 bases stayed unmatched. CDR3 size: 15 residues. Germline CDR1 is MNHEY and CDR2 is SMNVEV (reference sequence). The CDR3 region is CASSVAGTNTGELFF. In DNA, the CDR3 is TGTGCCAGCAGCGTAGCGGGGACGAACACCGGGGAGCTGTTTTTT.

This sequence joins TRBV27 and TRBJ2-1; unclear D gene. Germline V gene sequence: CDR1 MNHEY, CDR2 SMNVEV (reference sequence). V was clipped by 6 bases and J by 0 bases, with 9 bases between them. The CDR3 totals 14 residues. The CDR3 DNA follows: TGTGCCAGCAGGTACACGAGCTCCTACAATGAGCAGTTCTTC. This encodes CASRYTSSYNEQFF.

This chain joins TRBV29-1 and TRBJ2-3, with 9 bases aligning to TRBD2. The CDR3 is made up of 15 amino acids. CDR1 and CDR2 from the germline V gene are SQVTM and ANQGSEA. The junction had 7 bases not matched to a gene; V was cut back by 4 bases and J by 2 bases. The CDR3 spells CSVGLAGEITDTQYF. CDR3 bases: TGCAGCGTTGGTTTAGCGGGAGAGATCACAGATACGCAGTATTTT.

The chain couples TRBV19 to TRBJ2-5; the D gene is possibly TRBD2 (7 bases). CDR3 length equals 14 residues. Trimming took off 10 bases at V and 0 bases at J, with 15 bases between the two ends. CDR1 and CDR2 from the germline V gene are LNHDA and SQIVND (reference sequence). The CDR3 spells CATIGGRYQETQYF. As DNA, the CDR3 is TGTGCCACCATCGGGGGGCGGTACCAAGAGACCCAGTACTTC. Using reference TRBV19 and TRBJ2-5 for the parts outside the CDR3, the full variable domain is DGGITQSPKYLFRKEGQNVTLSCEQNLNHDAMYWYRQDPGQGLRLIYYSQIVNDFQKGDIAEGYSVSREKKESFPLTVTSAQKNPTAFYLCATIGGRYQETQYFGPGTRLLVL.